These 8 T cell receptor beta chains came from one sample sequenced in a study of blood T cell repertoires in COVID-19. Sequenced by immunoSEQ multiplex PCR; TCRdb stores in-frame clones only, minus some. The repertoire consists of 200,000 to 300,000 clones, with 81% occurring once and the leading ten covering approximately 7.5%. Sequenced input: peripheral blood. The receptors were sampled from a woman older than 75 with COVID-19, enrolled during active disease.

The chain has TRBV7-2 and TRBJ1-2; D may be TRBD1 (5 bases). CDR1 and CDR2 (germline): SGHTA, FQGNSA. Trimming stripped 4 bases from V and 5 bases from J, with 8 bases between. This CDR3 spans 12 amino acids. This CDR3 reads CASSSTVYGYTF. CDR3 DNA sequence: TGTGCCAGCAGCTCGACAGTTTATGGCTACACCTTC. Combining the CDR3 with reference TRBV7-2 and TRBJ1-2 gives the whole variable domain GAGVSQSPSNKVTEKGKDVELRCDPISGHTALYWYRQSLGQGLEFLIYFQGNSAPDKSGLPSDRFSAERTGGSVSTLTIQRTQQEDSAVYLCASSSTVYGYTFGSGTRLTVV.

The chain is built from TRBV24-1 and TRBJ2-1; 9 bases align to TRBD1. J lost 7 bases, V lost 7 bases, and 10 bases had no gene match. CDR1 is KGHDR, CDR2 SFDVKD, per germline. This CDR3 region has 15 residues. This chain's CDR3 is CATSPGTGRGNEQFF. The CDR3 coding sequence is TGTGCCACCAGCCCCGGGACAGGGCGAGGAAATGAGCAGTTCTTC.

The rearrangement uses TRBV7-8 and TRBJ1-2; 7 positions match TRBD1. The ends lost 7 bases at V and 6 bases at J; junction bases unmatched: 11. This CDR3 comprises 14 residues. Germline CDR1 reads SGHVS; CDR2 reads FQNEAQ. For the CDR3, the DNA is TGTGCCAGCATCGCCCTTGGACAGGTGGATGGCTACACCTTC. Translation: CASIALGQVDGYTF.

Comment on this clone: Mismatch with germline at one junction end may stem from a read error. The chain links TRBV7-7 to TRBJ2-3, with D possibly matching TRBD2 (5 bases). Germline CDR1 and CDR2: SSHAT and FNYEAQ (reference sequence). The CDR3 consists of 14 residues. CDR3 sequence: CASSLSGGTDTQYF. CDR3 nucleotide sequence: TGTGCTAGCAGCTTATCCGGGGGCACAGATACGCAGTATTTT.

This clone has more than one count but fewer than ten. V gene TRBV19 combines with J gene TRBJ2-1; D possibly corresponds to TRBD2 (6 bases). Germline loops: CDR1 LNHDA, CDR2 SQIVND (reference sequence). Trimming took off 8 bases at V and 3 bases at J, with 14 bases between the two ends. The CDR3 length is 14 residues. The CDR3 bases are TGTGCCAGTCGTAAGAGACTAGACTACAATGAGCAGTTCTTC. Its translation: CASRKRLDYNEQFF.

The V call is TRBV12-3 or TRBV12-4, the J call TRBJ2-7, with 8 nucleotides matching TRBD1. V lost 4 bases and J lost 6; bases outside the gene matches: 5. The CDR3 loop spans 13 amino acids. The CDR3 loop is CASSSGTGGEQYF. CDR3 DNA: TGTGCCAGCAGTTCCGGGACAGGTGGCGAGCAGTACTTC.

This rearrangement joins TRBV19 to TRBJ2-1; no clear D. This CDR3 is built from 13 residues. V dropped 5 bases and J dropped 4 bases, with 9 bases sitting between them. In germline, CDR1 is LNHDA, CDR2 SQIVND (reference sequence). The CDR3 reads CASSRVSYNEQFF. DNA for the CDR3: TGTGCCAGTAGTCGGGTCTCTTACAATGAGCAGTTCTTC.

This chain links TRBV2 with TRBJ1-6; TRBD1 matches 11 bases. There are 14 residues in the CDR3. CDR1 and CDR2 from the germline V gene are SNHLY and FYNNEI. The ends lost 6 bases at V and 10 bases at J; junction bases unmatched: 5. The DNA of the CDR3 is TGTGCCAGCAGCCGGGACAGGGGGGGATCACCCCTCCACTTT. It specifies CASSRDRGGSPLHF. The full variable domain, completed using reference TRBV2 and TRBJ1-6, is EPEVTQTPSHQVTQMGQEVILRCVPISNHLYFYWYRQILGQKVEFLVSFYNNEISEKSEIFDDQFSVERPDGSNFTLKIRSTKLEDSAMYFCASSRDRGGSPLHFGNGTRLTVT.